This TCR beta chain was retrieved from a study of human T cells and chemical hapten exposure. Across the study: Patch testing was performed with 0.01% DPC on the upper back, with reading at 6 days.

Noted time point: patch test 2, 6 weeks after DPC sensitization. Treatment described: therapeutic diphenylcyclopropenone sensitization with weekly scalp DPC. Those who donated were patients with alopecia, 18 to 70 years of age, and suitable for DPC. In this sample, this clonotype turned up many times. Its target is not known. General observations from the study: Controls formed significantly fewer large CDR3 similarity clusters than expanded TCRs did.

V was shortened by 4 bases and J by 3 bases, with 9 bases between the two germline ends. This CDR3 has 12 residues. Germline CDR1 reads GTSNPN; CDR2 reads SVGIG (reference sequence). Original processing notes: Per sample, the median was approximately 100,000 TCRs, with values from approximately 25,000 to 650,000. TCRdb reprocessed the RACE reads with MiXCR, giving one entry per CDR3 protein. TCRdb, rather than the study authors, made the V and J calls. The sample lists 110,000 to 150,000 distinct CDR3 sequences, 12% occurring once. The receptor was isolated from a woman aged 45-60 years with alopecia areata. Some clones in this sample may be carry-over from other donors' samples. This specimen was whole blood, taken in connection with sensitization to the hapten diphenylcyclopropenone (DPC). V usage is TRBV30 and J usage is TRBJ1-1; D gene ambiguous. The CDR3 region has the DNA TGTGCCTGGAATTCGGGGTACACTGAAGCTTTCTTT. Translated: CAWNSGYTEAFF. The full variable domain, completed using reference TRBV30 and TRBJ1-1, is SQTIHQWPATLVQPVGSPLSLECTVEGTSNPNLYWYRQAAGRGLQLLFYSVGIGQISSEVPQNLSASRPQDRQFILSSKKLLLSDSGFYLCAWNSGYTEAFFGQGTRLTVV.